One sample yielded the 22 T cell receptor beta chains listed below, sequenced in a study of OX40 agonist ivuxolimab in advanced cancers. Assay: immunoSEQ multiplex PCR; the TCRdb copy retains only in-frame clones and omits some. The table records tens of thousands of clones, around nine tenths of them present only once. Sequences were derived from CD4+ or CD8+ T cells sorted from blood, sampled in a trial of the OX40 agonist ivuxolimab. All receptors come from an adult with an advanced solid tumor such as melanoma, head and neck, liver or kidney cancer.

The chain combines TRBV7-2 with TRBJ1-2, with 7 bases that match TRBD1. The CDR3 loop spans 14 amino acids. V gave up 5 bases and J gave up 7 bases; unmatched junction bases: 10. The germline V gene encodes CDR1 SGHTA and CDR2 FQGNSA. CDR3 sequence (DNA): TGTGCCAGCAGCGCACAGGGGTTTGCTGTTGGCTACACCTTC. This translates into CASSAQGFAVGYTF.

The gene calls are TRBV18 and TRBJ1-6, with TRBD1 as a possible D gene (5 bases). The V and J ends lost 0 bases and 0 bases respectively, with 9 bases between them. Per germline, CDR1 KGHSH and CDR2 LQKENI. This CDR3 is 17 amino acids long. The CDR3: CASSPPGRSSYNSPLHF. The CDR3 DNA reads TGTGCCAGCTCACCACCGGGGCGGAGCTCCTATAATTCACCCCTCCACTTT.

The gene calls are TRBV5-4 and TRBJ2-3; the D is unclear. Germline CDR1 is SGHNT and CDR2 is YYREEE (reference sequence). The CDR3 sequence is 12 residues long. Trimming removed 4 bases at V and 0 bases at J, with 3 bases between. CDR3 residues: CASSMSTDTQYF. The CDR3 DNA reads TGTGCCAGCAGCATGAGCACAGATACGCAGTATTTT.

The chain couples TRBV11-2 to TRBJ2-1; D perhaps matches TRBD2 (5 bases). This CDR3 region has 17 residues. Germline-derived CDR1 and CDR2 are SGHAT and FQNNGV. Trimming removed 5 bases at V and 1 base at J, with 18 bases between. The CDR3 bases are TGTGCCAGCAGCCCTAGTTACACGGGATCTTCCTACAATGAGCAGTTCTTC. Residues: CASSPSYTGSSYNEQFF.

The genes are TRBV11-2 and TRBJ2-2; 7 bases fit TRBD1. Germline CDR1 is SGHAT and CDR2 is FQNNGV. The CDR3 extends over 15 amino acids. With V trimmed by 5 bases and J by 5 bases, 8 bases remained unmatched. DNA for the CDR3: TGTGCCAGCAGCCCCACTTGGGGACAGACCGGGGAGCTGTTTTTT. This translates into CASSPTWGQTGELFF.

The V call is TRBV2, the J call TRBJ1-5; D is ambiguous. Germline V lookup: CDR1 SNHLY, CDR2 FYNNEI. V lost 4 bases and J 8 bases, leaving 6 bases between the germline ends. This CDR3 comprises 11 residues. The CDR3 loop is CASSASEPQHF. The CDR3 nucleotides read TGTGCCAGCAGTGCGTCGGAGCCCCAGCATTTT.

The chain has TRBV2 and TRBJ1-6, with D maybe TRBD1 (5 bases). CDR3 length equals 15 residues. V gave up 4 bases and J gave up 5 bases, with 12 bases separating them. CDR1 and CDR2 (germline): SNHLY, FYNNEI. Written as DNA, the CDR3 is TGTGCCAGCAGTGCACACACGGGGGATAATTCACCCCTCCACTTT. This codes for CASSAHTGDNSPLHF.

The chain links TRBV5-1 to TRBJ2-1; D is unresolved. The V and J ends lost 0 bases and 7 bases respectively, with 8 bases between them. This CDR3 region has 13 residues. Germline values: CDR1 SGHRS, CDR2 YFSETQ. For the CDR3, the DNA is TGCGCCAGCAGCTTGGTAGAGTCTAATGAGCAGTTCTTC. Translation: CASSLVESNEQFF.

The chain is built from TRBV28 and TRBJ1-2, with 9 bases that match TRBD1. Unmatched junction bases numbered 11, after V lost 7 bases and J lost 5 bases. The length of the CDR3 is 15 residues. Germline V gene sequence: CDR1 MDHEN, CDR2 SYDVKM. For the CDR3, the DNA is TGTGCCAGCATCGCCGGGACAGGGATTGGATATGGCTACACCTTC. Its protein is CASIAGTGIGYGYTF.

The chain employs TRBV18 and TRBJ2-7; 7 bases match TRBD2. Per the germline V gene, CDR1 is KGHSH and CDR2 is LQKENI. With V trimmed by 1 base and J by 1 base, 4 bases remained unmatched. CDR3 length: 15 amino acids. The CDR3 loop is CASSPQAGVSYEQYF. The CDR3 DNA sequence: TGTGCCAGCTCACCACAGGCGGGAGTGTCCTACGAGCAGTACTTC.

V gene TRBV5-1 combines with J gene TRBJ2-5, with 9 bases identical to TRBD2. Germline values: CDR1 SGHRS, CDR2 YFSETQ. The CDR3 extends over 16 amino acids. With 3 bases clipped from V and 1 base from J, the junction kept 7 bases outside the gene matches. CDR3 protein: CASSSAAGGPQETQYF. CDR3 bases: TGCGCCAGCAGCTCTGCAGCGGGAGGACCCCAAGAGACCCAGTACTTC.

Only a few counts were recorded for this clone. In DNA form, the CDR3 reads TGTGCCAGTAGTATTACAGGACCCGGGGAGCTGTTTTTT. It yields the protein CASSITGPGELFF. The chain employs TRBV19 and TRBJ2-2; D is possibly TRBD1 (5 bases). This CDR3 region has 13 residues. The V gene's germline CDR1 is LNHDA and CDR2 SQIVND (reference sequence). The V and J ends lost 3 bases and 6 bases respectively, with 8 bases between them.

Details on this clone: Other nucleotide sequences from this sample produce the same CDR3. The rearrangement joins TRBV6-1 to TRBJ1-4; D is uncertain. This CDR3 has 14 amino acids. Germline CDR1 is MNHNS and CDR2 is SASEGT. The V and J ends lost 6 bases and 2 bases respectively, with 10 bases between them. CDR3 nucleotides: TGTGCCAGCAGCCGCGGATGGACTAATGAAAAACTGTTTTTT. This encodes CASSRGWTNEKLFF.

The chain is built from TRBV18 and TRBJ1-1, with no clear D. The V and J ends lost 8 bases and 6 bases respectively, with 19 bases between them. Germline V gene sequence: CDR1 KGHSH, CDR2 LQKENI. The CDR3 covers 14 residues. The CDR3 nucleotides are TGTGCCAGCCAAAGGCAAACGGATGAGGCTGAAGCTTTCTTT. Translation: CASQRQTDEAEAFF.

V usage is TRBV18 and J usage is TRBJ2-1, with 8 bases aligning to TRBD1. This CDR3 region has 12 residues. V lost 2 bases, J lost 13 bases, and 4 bases stayed unmatched. Germline V gene data show CDR1 as KGHSH and CDR2 as LQKENI. The CDR3 sequence: CASSPAGTGQFF. The CDR3 coding sequence is TGTGCCAGCTCACCAGCCGGGACAGGACAGTTCTTC. The whole variable domain, remainder taken from reference TRBV18 and TRBJ2-1, is NAGVMQNPRHLVRRRGQEARLRCSPMKGHSHVYWYRQLPEEGLKFMVYLQKENIIDESGMPKERFSAEFPKEGPSILRIQQVVRGDSAAYFCASSPAGTGQFFGPGTRLTVL.

This chain connects TRBV6-5 to TRBJ2-5; D call uncertain. Germline V lookup: CDR1 MNHEY, CDR2 SVGAGI. The CDR3 has 16 amino acids. The ends were cut back, 0 bases at V and 1 base at J, with 12 bases in the middle. The CDR3 loop reads CASSYSRRVFQETQYF. For the CDR3, the DNA is TGTGCCAGCAGTTACTCGAGACGGGTCTTCCAAGAGACCCAGTACTTC.

V is TRBV11-2 and J is TRBJ1-1, with D perhaps matching TRBD1 (5 bases). V shed 1 base and J shed 2 bases, with 8 bases lying between them. The CDR3 has 14 residues. Germline V gene sequence: CDR1 SGHAT, CDR2 FQNNGV. The DNA for the CDR3 is TGTGCCAGCAGCTTAGTACAGGTCAACACTGAAGCTTTCTTT. Amino acid sequence: CASSLVQVNTEAFF.

The gene calls are TRBV5-1 and TRBJ2-1, with 9 bases identical to TRBD2. The CDR3 runs to 16 residues. CDR1 is SGHRS, CDR2 YFSETQ, per germline. V was clipped by 0 bases and J by 7 bases; unmatched bases: 8. The CDR3 here is CASSLEASGVWNEQFF. CDR3 nucleotides: TGCGCCAGCAGCTTGGAGGCTAGCGGGGTATGGAATGAGCAGTTCTTC.

V and J are TRBV5-6 and TRBJ2-3; D is unresolved. The CDR3 extends over 13 amino acids. V was shortened by 4 bases and J by 3 bases, with 9 bases between the two germline ends. Germline values: CDR1 SGHDT, CDR2 YYEEEE. CDR3 nucleotides: TGTGCCAGCAGCGACGGGCTGACAGATACGCAGTATTTT. Protein product: CASSDGLTDTQYF.

The chain links TRBV7-9 to TRBJ2-1; TRBD2 agrees at 9 bases. The CDR3 has 15 amino acids. The V and J ends lost 5 bases and 7 bases, in that order; junction bases with no gene match: 9. The germline V gene encodes CDR1 SEHNR and CDR2 FQNEAQ (reference sequence). This CDR3 is CASSLRASGINEQFF. The CDR3 coding sequence is TGTGCCAGCAGCCTAAGAGCTAGCGGGATTAATGAGCAGTTCTTC.

The rearrangement uses TRBV6-5 and TRBJ2-1, with TRBD1 as a possible D gene (5 bases). CDR3 length equals 15 residues. Germline assignment: CDR1 MNHEY and CDR2 SVGAGI. Trimming pared 7 bases from V and 8 bases from J, leaving 21 bases between. The DNA of the CDR3 is TGTGCCAGCACCAAGGGGTTATCCGTATCATATGAGCAGTTCTTC. It codes for CASTKGLSVSYEQFF.

The rearrangement joins TRBV7-9 to TRBJ2-5, with 7 bases that match TRBD1. With 1 base clipped from V and 2 bases from J, the junction kept 4 bases outside the gene matches. Germline values: CDR1 SEHNR, CDR2 FQNEAQ (reference sequence). The CDR3 totals 15 residues. This CDR3 is CASSLGQGWQETQYF. CDR3 sequence (DNA): TGTGCCAGCAGCTTAGGACAGGGTTGGCAAGAGACCCAGTACTTC.